These 22 T cell receptor beta chains were all obtained from the same sample, sequenced in a study. TCRdb reprocessed the RT-PCR reads with MiXCR, giving one entry per CDR3 protein. The repertoire holds 550,000 to 750,000 distinct CDR3 sequences, with 13% to 15% as singletons. Sequencing input: memory CD4+ T cells from blood. The receptors here all came from a female donor in good health, serving as a healthy control.

The gene calls are TRBV7-2 and TRBJ1-1, with TRBD1 identical over 10 bases. This CDR3 is built from 14 residues. Per germline, CDR1 SGHTA and CDR2 FQGNSA. Losses at the gene ends were 5 bases for V and 7 bases for J; bases not matched to a gene: 7. The CDR3 bases are TGTGCCAGCAGCCAGCCGACAGGGGGCGTTGAAGCTTTCTTT. Its translation: CASSQPTGGVEAFF.

The chain joins TRBV20-1 to TRBJ2-3, with TRBD2 matching 10 bases. Losses at the gene ends were 5 bases for V and 1 base for J; bases not matched to a gene: 15. The germline CDR1 and CDR2 sequences are DFQATT and SNEGSKA (reference sequence). The CDR3 spans 18 residues. DNA for the CDR3: TGCAGTGCTCCACGAGGGGCTAGCGGGAGATTCGGCACAGATACGCAGTATTTT. Translation: CSAPRGASGRFGTDTQYF.

This clonotype was counted only a few times. The chain's CDR3 is CASSSGDPLHTQYF. The CDR3 bases are TGTGCCAGCAGCTCGGGAGACCCACTCCATACGCAGTATTTT. J is TRBJ2-3 and V is TRBV28, with D possibly TRBD2 on 6 matching bases. V lost 6 bases and J lost 7, with 17 bases in between. The germline gives CDR1 MDHEN, CDR2 SYDVKM. The CDR3 extends over 14 amino acids.

The CDR3 is CASSSGENFPTGELFF. The CDR3 DNA sequence: TGTGCCAGCTCTAGCGGGGAGAATTTCCCCACCGGGGAGCTGTTTTTT. This rearrangement joins TRBV6-2 or TRBV6-3 to TRBJ2-2, with 9 nucleotides matching TRBD2. Germline-derived CDR1 and CDR2 are MNHEY and SVGEGT. Unmatched junction bases numbered 11, after V lost 8 bases and J lost 4 bases. The CDR3 has 16 residues.

This clonotype turned up a few times. This chain uses TRBV7-2 with TRBJ2-5, with 7 bases identical to TRBD2. Per germline, CDR1 SGHTA and CDR2 FQGNSA. The CDR3 contains 14 residues. V lost 3 bases to trimming and J lost 7 bases; unmatched junction nucleotides: 8. The CDR3: CASSFSGGEGTQYF. CDR3 coding DNA: TGTGCCAGCAGCTTTTCCGGCGGGGAGGGGACCCAGTACTTC. The full variable domain, completed using reference TRBV7-2 and TRBJ2-5, is GAGVSQSPSNKVTEKGKDVELRCDPISGHTALYWYRQSLGQGLEFLIYFQGNSAPDKSGLPSDRFSAERTGGSVSTLTIQRTQQEDSAVYLCASSFSGGEGTQYFGPGTRLLVL.

The chain couples TRBV9 to TRBJ2-3, with D unclear. Germline CDR1 is SGDLS and CDR2 is YYNGEE. This CDR3 is built from 13 residues. Trimming took off 4 bases at V and 6 bases at J, with 12 bases between the two ends. Here the CDR3 DNA reads TGTGCCAGCAGCCCTAGTCTCTACGATACGCAGTATTTT. Translating it yields CASSPSLYDTQYF.

This clonotype has at least ten counts. CDR3 nucleotides: TGTGCCAGCAGCGTAGGCAGTCGGGGCCCCCATCAAGAGACCCAGTACTTC. Its translation is CASSVGSRGPHQETQYF. The V gene is TRBV9, the J gene TRBJ2-5; D may be TRBD1 or TRBD2 (5 bases each). V lost 0 bases and J lost 2, with 17 bases in between. This CDR3 contains 17 residues. The germline V gene encodes CDR1 SGDLS and CDR2 YYNGEE.

The CDR3 loop is CASSFDPGGGDTEAFF. The CDR3 nucleotides are TGCGCCAGCAGCTTCGATCCAGGGGGCGGCGACACTGAAGCTTTCTTT. This chain uses TRBV5-1 with TRBJ1-1; 8 bases are a match to TRBD1. Germline CDR1 SGHRS, CDR2 YFSETQ. The CDR3 is made up of 16 amino acids. Trimming at V came to 2 bases and at J to 3 bases, leaving 9 bases not matched to a gene.

This clonotype came up many times. The CDR3 loop reads CSARVSGRTYEQYF. The CDR3 DNA sequence: TGCAGTGCTAGAGTATCCGGACGTACCTACGAGCAGTACTTC. J is TRBJ2-7 and V is TRBV20-1; no firm D call. The CDR3 has 14 amino acids. Trimming pared 1 base from V and 2 bases from J, leaving 12 bases between. Germline loops: CDR1 DFQATT, CDR2 SNEGSKA (reference sequence).

The chain joins TRBV6-4 to TRBJ1-2, with D uncertain. The CDR3 totals 13 residues. Germline V gene data show CDR1 as MRHNA and CDR2 as SNTAGT. V lost 4 bases and J lost 7, with 13 bases in between. This chain's CDR3 is CASSVVGGGGYTF. CDR3 DNA: TGTGCCAGCAGTGTCGTGGGCGGAGGTGGCTACACCTTC.

This clonotype has a count of ten or more. The chain links TRBV10-3 to TRBJ1-1; 9 bases line up with TRBD1. V lost 6 bases and J lost 3; bases outside the gene matches: 8. CDR3 length: 15 amino acids. The germline V gene has CDR1 ENHRY and CDR2 SYGVKD. The CDR3 here is CAIRSGTGYDTEAFF. The CDR3 nucleotides are TGTGCCATCAGGTCCGGGACAGGGTATGACACTGAAGCTTTCTTT.

This clonotype showed up many times. The chain combines TRBV6-5 with TRBJ1-2; 9 bases fit TRBD1. The V and J ends lost 5 bases and 8 bases, in that order; junction bases with no gene match: 9. In germline, CDR1 is MNHEY, CDR2 SVGAGI. This CDR3 is 14 amino acids long. This chain's CDR3 is CASSGTGYAWGYTF. CDR3 nucleotides: TGTGCCAGCAGTGGGACAGGGTACGCTTGGGGCTACACCTTC.

With respect to this clonotype: Just one base apart from a much larger clone, this may be a read error. The gene calls are TRBV7-3 and TRBJ1-6, with a weak D call TRBD1 (5 bases). The germline gives CDR1 SGHTA, CDR2 FQGTGA. V gave up 1 base and J gave up 8 bases, with 9 bases separating them. The CDR3 runs to 14 residues. CDR3 sequence reads: CASSLSAQDSPLHF. CDR3 nucleotide sequence: TGTGCCAGCAGCTTAAGTGCACAGGATTCACCCCTCCACTTT.

This clonotype was found once. The rearrangement uses TRBV7-2 and TRBJ2-1; 7 bases match TRBD2. Trimming removed 2 bases from V and 8 bases from J; junction bases left unmatched: 12. Per the germline V gene, CDR1 is SGHTA and CDR2 is FQGNSA. The CDR3 consists of 16 residues. The CDR3 DNA reads TGTGCCAGCAGCTTACGTCGCGGCGGGAGTAAAGATGAGCAGTTCTTC. As protein: CASSLRRGGSKDEQFF. Variable domain in full (rest from reference TRBV7-2 and TRBJ2-1): GAGVSQSPSNKVTEKGKDVELRCDPISGHTALYWYRQSLGQGLEFLIYFQGNSAPDKSGLPSDRFSAERTGGSVSTLTIQRTQQEDSAVYLCASSLRRGGSKDEQFFGPGTRLTVL.

In its sample, this clonotype was seen many times. This chain links TRBV4-3 with TRBJ1-4; the D gene is possibly TRBD1 (6 bases). The ends were cut back, 0 bases at V and 5 bases at J, with 13 bases in the middle. This CDR3 is built from 16 residues. Germline V gene sequence: CDR1 LGHNA, CDR2 YSLEER. CDR3: CASSQDGGAYNEKLFF. The CDR3 DNA is TGCGCCAGCAGCCAAGATGGGGGGGCGTACAATGAAAAACTGTTTTTT.

The V call is TRBV6-1, the J call TRBJ2-1; TRBD2 matches 7 bases. The length of the CDR3 is 16 residues. V lost 4 bases and J lost 2; bases outside the gene matches: 8. Germline V lookup: CDR1 MNHNS, CDR2 SASEGT. This CDR3 is CASSASSGAPYNEQFF. CDR3 in DNA: TGTGCCAGCAGTGCCTCTAGCGGAGCCCCCTACAATGAGCAGTTCTTC.

This clonotype has only a few counts. CDR3 coding DNA: TGTGCCAGCAGTTACTCAGGGACAGCTACTGGAAACACCATATATTTT. It codes for CASSYSGTATGNTIYF. This chain links TRBV6-5 with TRBJ1-3; TRBD1 matches 7 bases. The CDR3 is made up of 16 amino acids. Germline V lookup: CDR1 MNHEY, CDR2 SVGAGI. V lost 0 bases, J lost 2 bases, and 4 bases stayed unmatched.

The chain has TRBV28 and TRBJ1-2; weak D call: TRBD1 (5 bases). With 1 base removed from V and 3 bases from J, the gap between germline ends came to 9 bases. Germline V gene lookup returns CDR1 MDHEN and CDR2 SYDVKM. This CDR3 contains 14 residues. The DNA of the CDR3 is TGTGCCAGCAGTTTATATCTGGGGGACTATGGCTACACCTTC. Amino acid sequence: CASSLYLGDYGYTF.

This clonotype was seen only a few times. J is TRBJ2-7 and V is TRBV24-1; D may be TRBD1 or TRBD2 (5 bases each). Germline CDR1 reads KGHDR; CDR2 reads SFDVKD. The CDR3 extends over 14 amino acids. Trimming removed 4 bases at V and 1 base at J, with 10 bases between. In DNA form, the CDR3 reads TGTGCCACCAGTGAGAGGGGCCTTTCCTACGAGCAGTACTTC. Its translation: CATSERGLSYEQYF.

This clonotype was seen a handful of times. The chain links TRBV5-1 to TRBJ2-1, with 11 bases identical to TRBD2. Germline CDR1 is SGHRS and CDR2 is YFSETQ. The V segment lost 6 bases and the J segment 4 bases; nucleotides outside the gene matches: 3. This CDR3 spans 14 amino acids. DNA for the CDR3: TGCGCCAGCAAGGGACTAGCGGTTTACAATGAGCAGTTCTTC. Its translation is CASKGLAVYNEQFF.

This clonotype was observed a few times. The chain links TRBV5-1 to TRBJ2-5; 9 positions agree with TRBD1. In germline, CDR1 is SGHRS, CDR2 YFSETQ. This CDR3 comprises 13 residues. With V trimmed by 6 bases and J by 4 bases, 4 bases remained unmatched. Here the CDR3 DNA reads TGCGCCAGCAAGGTACAGGGGGCAGAGACCCAGTACTTC. Protein product: CASKVQGAETQYF.

This clonotype was seen many times. This chain joins TRBV7-3 and TRBJ2-2, with a tentative D call TRBD1 (6 bases). V was trimmed by 6 bases and J by 4 bases, leaving 18 bases between them. This CDR3 has 16 residues. Per germline, CDR1 SGHTA and CDR2 FQGTGA. The CDR3 sequence: CASSRIRGQSTGELFF. CDR3 DNA sequence: TGTGCCAGCAGTAGGATCCGGGGACAATCCACCGGGGAGCTGTTTTTT.